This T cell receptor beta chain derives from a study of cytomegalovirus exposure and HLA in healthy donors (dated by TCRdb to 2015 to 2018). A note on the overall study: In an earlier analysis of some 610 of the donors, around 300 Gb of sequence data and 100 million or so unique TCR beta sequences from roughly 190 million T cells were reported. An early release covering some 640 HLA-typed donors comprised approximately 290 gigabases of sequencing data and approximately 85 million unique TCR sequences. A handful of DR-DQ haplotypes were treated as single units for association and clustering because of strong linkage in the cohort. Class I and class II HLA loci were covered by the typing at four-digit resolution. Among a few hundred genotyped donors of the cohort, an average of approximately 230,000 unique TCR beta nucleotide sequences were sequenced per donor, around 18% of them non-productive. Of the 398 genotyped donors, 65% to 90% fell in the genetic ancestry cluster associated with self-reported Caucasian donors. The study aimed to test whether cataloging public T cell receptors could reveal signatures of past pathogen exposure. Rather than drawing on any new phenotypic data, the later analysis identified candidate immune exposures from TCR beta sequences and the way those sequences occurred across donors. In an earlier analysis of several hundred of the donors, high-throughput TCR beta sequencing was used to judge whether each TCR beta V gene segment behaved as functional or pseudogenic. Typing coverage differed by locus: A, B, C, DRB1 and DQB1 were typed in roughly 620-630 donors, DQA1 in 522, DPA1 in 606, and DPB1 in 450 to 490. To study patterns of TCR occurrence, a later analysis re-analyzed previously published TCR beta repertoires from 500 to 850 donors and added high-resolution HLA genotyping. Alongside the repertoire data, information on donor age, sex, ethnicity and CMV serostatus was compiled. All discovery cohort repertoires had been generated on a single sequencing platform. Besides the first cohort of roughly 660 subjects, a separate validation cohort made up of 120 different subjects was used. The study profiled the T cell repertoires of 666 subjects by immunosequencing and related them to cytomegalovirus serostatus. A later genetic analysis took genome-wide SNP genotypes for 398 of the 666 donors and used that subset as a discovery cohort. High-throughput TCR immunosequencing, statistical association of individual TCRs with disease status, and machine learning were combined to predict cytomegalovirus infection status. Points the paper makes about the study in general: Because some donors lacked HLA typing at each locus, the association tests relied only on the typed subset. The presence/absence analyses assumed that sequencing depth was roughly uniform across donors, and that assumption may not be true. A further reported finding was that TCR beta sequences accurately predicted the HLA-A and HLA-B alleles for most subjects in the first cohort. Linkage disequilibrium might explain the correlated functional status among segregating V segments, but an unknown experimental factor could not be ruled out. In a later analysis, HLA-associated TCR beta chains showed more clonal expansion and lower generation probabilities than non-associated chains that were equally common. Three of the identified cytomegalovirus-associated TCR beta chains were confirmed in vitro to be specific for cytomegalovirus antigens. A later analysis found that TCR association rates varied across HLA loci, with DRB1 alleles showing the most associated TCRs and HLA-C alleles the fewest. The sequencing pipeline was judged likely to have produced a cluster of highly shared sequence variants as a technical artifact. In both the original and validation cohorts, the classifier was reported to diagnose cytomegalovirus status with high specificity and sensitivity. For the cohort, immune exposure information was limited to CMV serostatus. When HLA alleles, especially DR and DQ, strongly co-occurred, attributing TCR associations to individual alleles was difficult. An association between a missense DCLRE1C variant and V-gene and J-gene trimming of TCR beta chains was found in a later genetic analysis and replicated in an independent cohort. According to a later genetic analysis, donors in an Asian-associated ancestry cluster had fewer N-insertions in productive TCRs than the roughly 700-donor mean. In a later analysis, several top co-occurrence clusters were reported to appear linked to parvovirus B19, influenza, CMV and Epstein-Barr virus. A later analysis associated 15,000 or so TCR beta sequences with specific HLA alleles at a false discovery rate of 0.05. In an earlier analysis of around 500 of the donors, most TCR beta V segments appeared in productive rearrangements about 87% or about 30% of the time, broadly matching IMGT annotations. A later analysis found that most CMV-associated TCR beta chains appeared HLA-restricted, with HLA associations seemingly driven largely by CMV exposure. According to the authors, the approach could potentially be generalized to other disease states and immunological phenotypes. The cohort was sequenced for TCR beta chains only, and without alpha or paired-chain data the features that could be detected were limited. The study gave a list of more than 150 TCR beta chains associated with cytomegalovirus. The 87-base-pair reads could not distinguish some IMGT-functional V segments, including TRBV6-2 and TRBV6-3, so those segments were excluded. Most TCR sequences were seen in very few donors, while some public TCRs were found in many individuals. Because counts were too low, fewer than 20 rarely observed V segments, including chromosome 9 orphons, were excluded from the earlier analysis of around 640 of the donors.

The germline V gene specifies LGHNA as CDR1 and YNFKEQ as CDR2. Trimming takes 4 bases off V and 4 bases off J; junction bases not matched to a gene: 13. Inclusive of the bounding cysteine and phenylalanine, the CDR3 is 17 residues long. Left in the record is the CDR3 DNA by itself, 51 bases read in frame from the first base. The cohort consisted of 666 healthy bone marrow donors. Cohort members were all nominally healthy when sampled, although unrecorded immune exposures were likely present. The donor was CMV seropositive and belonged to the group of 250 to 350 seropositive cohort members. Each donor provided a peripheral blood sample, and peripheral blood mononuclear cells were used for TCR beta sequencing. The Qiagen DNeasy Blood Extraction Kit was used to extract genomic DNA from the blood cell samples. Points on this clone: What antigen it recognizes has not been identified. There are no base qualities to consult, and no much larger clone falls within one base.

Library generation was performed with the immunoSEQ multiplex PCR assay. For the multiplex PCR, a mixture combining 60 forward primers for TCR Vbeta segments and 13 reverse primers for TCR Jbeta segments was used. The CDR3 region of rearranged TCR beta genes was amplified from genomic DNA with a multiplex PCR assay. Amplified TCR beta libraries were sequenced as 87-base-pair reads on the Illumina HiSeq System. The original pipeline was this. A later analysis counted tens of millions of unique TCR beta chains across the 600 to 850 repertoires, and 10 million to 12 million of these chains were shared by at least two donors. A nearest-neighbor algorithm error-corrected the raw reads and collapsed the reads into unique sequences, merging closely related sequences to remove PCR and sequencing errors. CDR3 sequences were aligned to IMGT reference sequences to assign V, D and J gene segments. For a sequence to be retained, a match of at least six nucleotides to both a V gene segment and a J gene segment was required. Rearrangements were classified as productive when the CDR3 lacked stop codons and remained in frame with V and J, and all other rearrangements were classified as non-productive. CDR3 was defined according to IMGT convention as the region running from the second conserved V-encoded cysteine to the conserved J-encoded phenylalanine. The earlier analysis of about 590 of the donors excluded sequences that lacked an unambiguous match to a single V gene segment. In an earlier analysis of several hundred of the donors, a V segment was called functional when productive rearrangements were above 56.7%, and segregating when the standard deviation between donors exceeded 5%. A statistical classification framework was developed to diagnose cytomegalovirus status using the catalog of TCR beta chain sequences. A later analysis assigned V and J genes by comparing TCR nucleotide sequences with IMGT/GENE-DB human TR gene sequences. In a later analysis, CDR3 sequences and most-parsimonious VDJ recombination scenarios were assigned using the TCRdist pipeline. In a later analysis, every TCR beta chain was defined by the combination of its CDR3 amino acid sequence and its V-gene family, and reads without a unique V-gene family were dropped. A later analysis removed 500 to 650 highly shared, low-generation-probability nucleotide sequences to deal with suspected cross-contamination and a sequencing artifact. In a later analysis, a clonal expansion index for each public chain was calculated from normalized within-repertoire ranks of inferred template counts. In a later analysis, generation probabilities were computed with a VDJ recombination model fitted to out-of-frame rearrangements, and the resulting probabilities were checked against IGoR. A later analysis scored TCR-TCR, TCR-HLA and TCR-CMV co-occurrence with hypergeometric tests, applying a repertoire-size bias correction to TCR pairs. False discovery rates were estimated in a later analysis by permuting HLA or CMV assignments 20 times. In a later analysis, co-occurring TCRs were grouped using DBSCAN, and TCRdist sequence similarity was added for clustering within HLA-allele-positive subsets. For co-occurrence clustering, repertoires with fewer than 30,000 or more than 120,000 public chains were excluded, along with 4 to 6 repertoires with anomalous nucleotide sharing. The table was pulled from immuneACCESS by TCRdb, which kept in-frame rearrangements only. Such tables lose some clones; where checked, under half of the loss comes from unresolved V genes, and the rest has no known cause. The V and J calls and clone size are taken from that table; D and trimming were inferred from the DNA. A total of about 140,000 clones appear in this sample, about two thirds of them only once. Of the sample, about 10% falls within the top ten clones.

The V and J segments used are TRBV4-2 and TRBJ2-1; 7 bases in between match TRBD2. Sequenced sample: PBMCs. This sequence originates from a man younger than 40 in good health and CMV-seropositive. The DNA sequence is TGTGCCAGCAGCCGGGGTGGGCTGAGCGGGGAATACAATGAGCAGTTCTTC. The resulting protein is CASSRGGLSGEYNEQFF.